The 18 T cell receptor beta chains given below trace back to one sample, sequenced in a study of early T cells in non-severe SARS-CoV-2 infection. TCRdb processed the 5' RACE reads anew with MiXCR; each CDR3 protein has one entry. The repertoire holds over 60,000 distinct CDR3 sequences, with under 9.5% as singletons. The sequenced sample consisted of whole blood. Source of these receptors: an adult who was a healthcare worker with PCR-confirmed SARS-CoV-2 infection or an uninfected control (not recorded which).

This clonotype occurred a few times. The rearrangement links TRBV7-3 to TRBJ2-1; D remains unclear. The germline V and J ends were trimmed by 2 bases and 7 bases, with 15 bases remaining between them. The CDR3 totals 15 residues. Germline V gene lookup returns CDR1 SGHTA and CDR2 FQGTGA. CDR3 residues: CASSLGGASRNEQFF. As DNA, the CDR3 is TGTGCCAGCAGCTTAGGCGGAGCCTCTAGGAATGAGCAGTTCTTC.

This clonotype was counted many times. This sequence joins TRBV19 and TRBJ2-3; D may be TRBD2 (7 bases). Trimming took off 4 bases at V and 4 bases at J, with 21 bases between the two ends. Per the germline V gene, CDR1 is LNHDA and CDR2 is SQIVND (reference sequence). The CDR3 totals 17 residues. In nucleotides, the CDR3 is TGTGCCAGTAGTAAACCCAGAGGGGGGGCCTTTCCAGATACGCAGTATTTT. It yields the protein CASSKPRGGAFPDTQYF.

This clonotype was found a few times. The chain recombines TRBV29-1 with TRBJ2-3; D is unresolved. With 4 bases removed from V and 4 bases from J, the gap between germline ends came to 9 bases. Germline CDR1 SQVTM, CDR2 ANQGSEA. CDR3 length: 12 amino acids. The CDR3 spells CSVARVSDTQYF. In nucleotides, the CDR3 is TGCAGCGTTGCAAGGGTATCAGATACGCAGTATTTT.

J is TRBJ1-4 and V is TRBV7-9, with no clear D. Germline V lookup: CDR1 SEHNR, CDR2 FQNEAQ (reference sequence). The CDR3 covers 14 residues. V was cut by 3 bases and J by 8 bases, with 13 bases left in between. The CDR3 reads CASSFSHTEEKLFF. The CDR3 nucleotides are TGTGCCAGCAGCTTCTCGCATACGGAAGAAAAACTGTTTTTT.

This clonotype was seen more than once but under ten times. The chain is built from TRBV29-1 and TRBJ2-3; 7 bases map to TRBD1. This CDR3 spans 12 amino acids. Per germline, CDR1 SQVTM and CDR2 ANQGSEA. The V and J ends lost 6 bases and 3 bases, in that order; junction bases with no gene match: 3. CDR3 in amino acids: CSVPTGTDTQYF. The CDR3 DNA is TGCAGCGTCCCGACAGGGACAGATACGCAGTATTTT.

This clonotype has a count of ten or more. The chain has TRBV4-1 and TRBJ2-1; D unclear. The germline V gene has CDR1 MGHRA and CDR2 YSYEKL. Trimming removed 3 bases at V and 6 bases at J, with 9 bases between. This CDR3 comprises 13 residues. CDR3 DNA sequence: TGCGCCAGCAGCCAGCTGTTCCTCAATGAGCAGTTCTTC. Amino acid sequence: CASSQLFLNEQFF.

This clonotype was seen more than once but under ten times. This chain uses TRBV19 with TRBJ2-7; D is unclear. V was pared by 6 bases and J by 5 bases, with 17 bases between. The germline V gene has CDR1 LNHDA and CDR2 SQIVND (reference sequence). CDR3 size: 14 residues. In DNA, the CDR3 is TGTGCCAGTAGGGCGACGGGCGATTCGGACGAGCAGTACTTC. Residues: CASRATGDSDEQYF.

This clonotype occurred a few times. The rearrangement uses TRBV6-1 and TRBJ1-1; D is uncertain. This CDR3 comprises 14 residues. In germline, CDR1 is MNHNS, CDR2 SASEGT. Trimming took 3 bases from V and 0 from J, leaving 8 bases between them. The CDR3 DNA reads TGTGCCAGCAGTGAGTATAAGGTGAACACTGAAGCTTTCTTT. It specifies CASSEYKVNTEAFF.

This clonotype was counted between two and nine times. This sequence joins TRBV5-8 and TRBJ1-2, with D uncertain. The CDR3 extends over 17 amino acids. V lost 0 bases to trimming and J lost 6 bases, with 21 bases between them. Germline values: CDR1 SGHTS, CDR2 YDEGEE. The CDR3 region has the DNA TGTGCCAGCAGCTTGGCCTCCGGACTGAGTCTTGCCGATGGCTACACCTTC. It is translated as CASSLASGLSLADGYTF.

This clonotype was counted at least ten times. J is TRBJ2-7 and V is TRBV7-2; possibly TRBD2 for D (6 bases). Trimming stripped 5 bases from V and 6 bases from J, with 23 bases between. CDR1 and CDR2 (germline): SGHTA, FQGNSA. The CDR3 spans 16 residues. CDR3 sequence: CASSLQWRDYGSEQYF. The CDR3 DNA reads TGTGCCAGCAGCCTGCAATGGAGGGATTATGGATCCGAGCAGTACTTC.

The table lists this clonotype with a few counts. The chain joins TRBV5-1 to TRBJ2-7; D unclear. V was trimmed by 4 bases and J by 3 bases, leaving 14 bases between them. This CDR3 region has 14 residues. Germline assignment: CDR1 SGHRS and CDR2 YFSETQ. The DNA of the CDR3 is TGCGCCAGCAGCCTCGACCTCCAGATCTACGAGCAGTACTTC. It yields the protein CASSLDLQIYEQYF.

The CDR3 loop reads CASSKRQSIYEQFF. The CDR3 region has the DNA TGTGCCAGCTCCAAGAGACAGTCCATCTATGAGCAGTTCTTC. J is TRBJ2-1 and V is TRBV18, with D possibly being TRBD1 (5 bases). V lost 6 bases to trimming and J lost 8 bases, with 17 bases between them. The CDR3 runs to 14 residues. Germline loops: CDR1 KGHSH, CDR2 LQKENI.

Many counts were recorded for this clonotype. The chain carries TRBV4-2 and TRBJ2-7; D unclear. V was pared by 0 bases and J by 4 bases, with 13 bases between. Germline values: CDR1 LGHNA, CDR2 YNFKEQ. This CDR3 is built from 15 residues. The CDR3 is CASSQEPSTVYEQYF. CDR3 bases: TGTGCCAGCAGCCAAGAACCCAGCACAGTGTACGAGCAGTACTTC.

This clonotype was recorded many times. The chain recombines TRBV7-9 with TRBJ2-1; D gene ambiguous. This CDR3 region has 16 residues. V shed 3 bases and J shed 12 bases, with 24 bases lying between them. The germline CDR1 and CDR2 sequences are SEHNR and FQNEAQ (reference sequence). The CDR3 loop reads CASSFDAEPSFSGQFF. Written as DNA, the CDR3 is TGTGCCAGCAGCTTTGATGCGGAGCCCTCGTTTTCCGGGCAGTTCTTC.

V usage is TRBV29-1 and J usage is TRBJ1-1; maybe TRBD1 (6 bases). Per the germline V gene, CDR1 is SQVTM and CDR2 is ANQGSEA. The CDR3 totals 14 residues. The ends were cut back, 4 bases at V and 2 bases at J, with 14 bases in the middle. CDR3 region: CSVASPGENTEAFF. CDR3 coding DNA: TGCAGCGTTGCCTCTCCAGGGGAAAACACTGAAGCTTTCTTT. The full variable domain, completed using reference TRBV29-1 and TRBJ1-1, is SAVISQKPSRDICQRGTSLTIQCQVDSQVTMMFWYRQQPGQSLTLIATANQGSEATYESGFVIDKFPISRPNLTFSTLTVSNMSPEDSSIYLCSVASPGENTEAFFGQGTRLTVV.

The DNA for the CDR3 is TGTGCCAGCAGATGGTTGAACACTGAAGCTTTCTTT. This codes for CASRWLNTEAFF. The chain links TRBV6-1 to TRBJ1-1; D unresolved. V dropped 6 bases and J dropped 0 bases, with 5 bases sitting between them. CDR1 is MNHNS and CDR2 is SASEGT in the germline V gene. This CDR3 contains 12 residues.

The rearrangement uses TRBV3-1 and TRBJ1-1; no clear D. The germline CDR1 and CDR2 sequences are LGHDT and YNNKEL (reference sequence). V lost 4 bases and J 5 bases, leaving 11 bases between the germline ends. This CDR3 spans 13 amino acids. This chain's CDR3 is CASSPTGETEAFF. CDR3 in DNA: TGTGCCAGCAGCCCGACTGGGGAAACTGAAGCTTTCTTT.

This clonotype was counted many times. This rearrangement joins TRBV2 to TRBJ2-3, with TRBD2 as a possible D gene (6 bases). The CDR3 is 14 amino acids. CDR1 and CDR2 (germline): SNHLY, FYNNEI. V lost 3 bases, J lost 0 bases, and 7 bases lay in between. CDR3 nucleotides: TGTGCCAGCAGTGAGACTAGAAGCACAGATACGCAGTATTTT. Its protein is CASSETRSTDTQYF.